The 5 T cell receptor beta chains given below trace back to one sample, sequenced in a study of shared clonotypes between healthy human individuals. Profiled with immunoSEQ multiplex PCR; TCRdb holds only in-frame clones, not every one. The sample consists of 100,000 to 120,000 clones, 55% to 80% of them appearing once. Specimen: memory CD8+ T cells sorted from blood. Subset in this sample: CD45RO+ cells pooled with CCR7-negative TemRA cells. The receptors shown here come from a woman between 25 and 40 years old in good health.

This chain uses TRBV9 with TRBJ1-2; D not resolved. Between the trimmed V and J ends, which lost 3 bases and 13 bases, there was a span of 10 bases. Germline V gene lookup returns CDR1 SGDLS and CDR2 YYNGEE. This CDR3 region has 10 residues. The CDR3: CASSGSGPTF. CDR3 in DNA: TGTGCCAGCAGCGGGTCCGGACCCACCTTC.

The chain joins TRBV27 to TRBJ1-1; D is possibly TRBD1 (5 bases). CDR3 size: 15 residues. The germline V and J ends were trimmed by 7 bases and 1 base, with 16 bases remaining between them. CDR1 is MNHEY and CDR2 is SMNVEV in the germline V gene (reference sequence). The CDR3 loop is CASKIFPRENTEAFF. CDR3 bases: TGTGCCAGCAAGATATTTCCCAGGGAGAACACTGAAGCTTTCTTT.

This rearrangement joins TRBV4-1 to TRBJ2-7; D perhaps matches TRBD1 (6 bases). CDR3 length equals 16 residues. The V end was cut by 2 bases, the J end by 7 bases, with 21 bases between. Germline CDR1 MGHRA, CDR2 YSYEKL. In nucleotides, the CDR3 is TGCGCCAGCAGCCAATTCCCAGGGGACCCCTTTGGGGAGCAGTACTTC. The encoded protein is CASSQFPGDPFGEQYF.

The V call is TRBV6-4, the J call TRBJ2-3; 7 bases map to TRBD2. CDR3 size: 14 residues. After removal of 5 bases from V and 2 bases from J, the junction contained 4 bases not matched to a gene. Germline loops: CDR1 MRHNA, CDR2 SNTAGT. CDR3 amino acids: CASSRSGDTDTQYF. CDR3 coding DNA: TGTGCCAGCAGTCGCAGCGGGGACACAGATACGCAGTATTTT.

The V gene is TRBV29-1, the J gene TRBJ1-1; tentative D call: TRBD1 (6 bases). Germline assignment: CDR1 SQVTM and CDR2 ANQGSEA. Trimming shortened V by 6 bases and J by 1 base, and 15 bases separated the two germline ends. CDR3 length: 14 residues. Here the CDR3 reads CSVAGGMGNTEAFF. The CDR3 bases are TGCAGCGTAGCGGGGGGCATGGGGAACACTGAAGCTTTCTTT.